This entry is about one T cell receptor (beta chain). As yet, its antigen is unknown. Clones were sequenced by immunoSEQ multiplex PCR, and TCRdb holds only the in-frame ones, with some missing. The profile shows 8,500 to 10,000 clones, 67% of them singletons. The data were obtained in a study of coeliac disease. Study-wide background: Coeliac patients had active, refractory type I, or gluten-free-diet-controlled disease. Refractory type I: diet-unresponsive over 12 months, with immunophenotypically normal intraepithelial cells. Study-wide results and limits: TRB repertoires were largely private, with most amino acid sequences found in only one sample. In active celiac disease, intraepithelial and lamina propria TRB and TRG repertoires were less clonal than controls.

V shed 4 bases and J shed 4 bases, with 19 bases lying between them. The germline V gene encodes CDR1 SGHRS and CDR2 YFSETQ. The CDR3 loop spans 16 amino acids. The source material was lamina propria lymphocytes from the gut. The TCR comes from a woman aged 55-69 years with celiac disease. This chain links TRBV5-1 with TRBJ2-3; a weak D match, TRBD2 (5 bases). The CDR3 DNA sequence: TGCGCCAGCAGCCGCTCGGATGGGAGACGAGCAGATACGCAGTATTTT. Translated: CASSRSDGRRADTQYF.